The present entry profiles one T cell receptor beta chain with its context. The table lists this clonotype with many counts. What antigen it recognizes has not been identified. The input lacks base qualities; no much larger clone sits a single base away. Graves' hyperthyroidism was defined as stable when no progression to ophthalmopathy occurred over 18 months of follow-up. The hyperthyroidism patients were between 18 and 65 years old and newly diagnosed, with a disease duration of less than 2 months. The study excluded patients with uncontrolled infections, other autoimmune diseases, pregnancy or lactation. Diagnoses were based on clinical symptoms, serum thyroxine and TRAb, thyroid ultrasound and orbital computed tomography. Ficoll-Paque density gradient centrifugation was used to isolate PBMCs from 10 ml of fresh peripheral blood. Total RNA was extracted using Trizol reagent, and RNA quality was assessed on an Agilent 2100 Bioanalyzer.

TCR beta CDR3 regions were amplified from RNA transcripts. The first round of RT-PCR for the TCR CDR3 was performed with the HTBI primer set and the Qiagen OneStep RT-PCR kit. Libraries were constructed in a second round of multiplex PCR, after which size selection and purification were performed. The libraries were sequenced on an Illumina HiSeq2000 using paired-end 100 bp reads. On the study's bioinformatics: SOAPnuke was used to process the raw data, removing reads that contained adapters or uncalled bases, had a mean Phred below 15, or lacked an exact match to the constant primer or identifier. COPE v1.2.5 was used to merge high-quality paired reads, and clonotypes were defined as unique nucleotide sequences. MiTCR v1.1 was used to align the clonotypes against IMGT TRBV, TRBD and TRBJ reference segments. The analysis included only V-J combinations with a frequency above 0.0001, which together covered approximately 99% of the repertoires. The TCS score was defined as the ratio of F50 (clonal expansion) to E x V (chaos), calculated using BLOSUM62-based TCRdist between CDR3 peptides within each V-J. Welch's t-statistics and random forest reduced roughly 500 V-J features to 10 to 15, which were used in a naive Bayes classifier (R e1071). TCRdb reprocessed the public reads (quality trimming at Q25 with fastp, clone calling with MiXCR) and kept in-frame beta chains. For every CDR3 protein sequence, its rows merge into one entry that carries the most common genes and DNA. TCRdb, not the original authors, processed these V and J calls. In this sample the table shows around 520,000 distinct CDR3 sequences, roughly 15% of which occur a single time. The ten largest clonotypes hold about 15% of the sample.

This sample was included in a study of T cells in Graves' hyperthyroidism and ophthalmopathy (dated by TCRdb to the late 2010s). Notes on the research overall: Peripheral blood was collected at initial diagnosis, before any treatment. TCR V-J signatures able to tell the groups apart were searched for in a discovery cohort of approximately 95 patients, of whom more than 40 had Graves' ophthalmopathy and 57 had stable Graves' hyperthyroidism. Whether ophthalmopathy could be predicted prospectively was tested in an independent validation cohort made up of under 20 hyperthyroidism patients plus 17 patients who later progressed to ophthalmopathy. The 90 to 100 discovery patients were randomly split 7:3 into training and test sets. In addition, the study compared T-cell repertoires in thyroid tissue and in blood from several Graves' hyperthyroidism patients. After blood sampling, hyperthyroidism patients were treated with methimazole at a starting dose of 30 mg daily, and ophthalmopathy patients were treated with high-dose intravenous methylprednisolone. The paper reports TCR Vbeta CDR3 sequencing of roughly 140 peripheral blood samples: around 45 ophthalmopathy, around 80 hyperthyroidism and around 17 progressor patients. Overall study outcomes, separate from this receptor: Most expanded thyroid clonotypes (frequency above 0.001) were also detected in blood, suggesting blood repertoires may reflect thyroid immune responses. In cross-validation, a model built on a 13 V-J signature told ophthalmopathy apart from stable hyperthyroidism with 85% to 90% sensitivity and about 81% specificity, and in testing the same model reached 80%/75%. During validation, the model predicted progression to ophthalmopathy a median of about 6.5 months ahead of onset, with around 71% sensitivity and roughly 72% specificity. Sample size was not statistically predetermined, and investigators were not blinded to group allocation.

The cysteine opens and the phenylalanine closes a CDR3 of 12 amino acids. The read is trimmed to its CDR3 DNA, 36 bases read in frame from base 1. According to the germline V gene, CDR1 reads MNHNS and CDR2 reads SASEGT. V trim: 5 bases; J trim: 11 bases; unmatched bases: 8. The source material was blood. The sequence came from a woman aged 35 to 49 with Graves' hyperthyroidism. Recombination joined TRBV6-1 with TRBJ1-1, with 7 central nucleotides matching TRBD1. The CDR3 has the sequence CASSPGQNAAFF. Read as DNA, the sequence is TGTGCCAGCAGTCCGGGACAGAACGCTGCTTTCTTT.